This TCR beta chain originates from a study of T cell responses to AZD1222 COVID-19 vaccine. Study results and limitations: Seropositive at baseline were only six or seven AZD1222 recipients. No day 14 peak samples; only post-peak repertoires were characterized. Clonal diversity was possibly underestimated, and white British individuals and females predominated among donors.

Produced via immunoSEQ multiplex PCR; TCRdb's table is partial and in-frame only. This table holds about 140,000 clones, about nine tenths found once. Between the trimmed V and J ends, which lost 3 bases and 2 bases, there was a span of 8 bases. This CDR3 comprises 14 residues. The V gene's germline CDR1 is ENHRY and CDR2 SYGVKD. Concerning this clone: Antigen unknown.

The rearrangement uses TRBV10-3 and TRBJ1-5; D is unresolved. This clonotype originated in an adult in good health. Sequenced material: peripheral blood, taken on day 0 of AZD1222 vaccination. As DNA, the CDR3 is TGTGCCATCAGTGACTCGGGAGGCAATCAGCCCCAGCATTTT. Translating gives CAISDSGGNQPQHF.